This passage covers 3 T cell receptor beta chains from one sample sequenced in a study of cytomegalovirus exposure and HLA in healthy donors. The PCR had 60 Vbeta and 13 Jbeta primers. Assay: immunoSEQ multiplex PCR; the TCRdb copy retains only in-frame clones and omits some. Here the sample spans some 140,000 clones, 60% to 85% being singletons. Material: PBMCs. The receptors come from a male donor in good health and CMV-seropositive.

The rearrangement joins TRBV5-6 to TRBJ1-1; the D is unclear. The length of the CDR3 is 12 residues. Between the trimmed V and J ends, which lost 1 base and 7 bases, there was a span of 8 bases. CDR1 SGHDT and CDR2 YYEEEE come from the germline V gene. The CDR3 coding sequence is TGTGCCAGCAGCTTGACTTCCCTTGAAGCTTTCTTT. Amino acid sequence: CASSLTSLEAFF.

This chain joins TRBV29-1 and TRBJ2-1; the D gene is possibly TRBD1 (6 bases). Per the germline V gene, CDR1 is SQVTM and CDR2 is ANQGSEA. The CDR3 is 13 residues long. V lost 3 bases and J 8 bases, leaving 14 bases between the germline ends. The CDR3 region is CSVDTGYRDEQFF. In DNA form, the CDR3 reads TGCAGCGTTGACACAGGGTATCGGGATGAGCAGTTCTTC.

The chain carries TRBV6-5 and TRBJ2-2; D ambiguous. Germline values: CDR1 MNHEY, CDR2 SVGAGI. The CDR3 sequence is 11 residues long. The V gene lost 4 bases and the J gene lost 8 bases, with 5 bases spanning the gap. CDR3 sequence: CASSSRGELFF. DNA of the CDR3: TGTGCCAGCAGTTCCCGGGGGGAGCTGTTTTTT.